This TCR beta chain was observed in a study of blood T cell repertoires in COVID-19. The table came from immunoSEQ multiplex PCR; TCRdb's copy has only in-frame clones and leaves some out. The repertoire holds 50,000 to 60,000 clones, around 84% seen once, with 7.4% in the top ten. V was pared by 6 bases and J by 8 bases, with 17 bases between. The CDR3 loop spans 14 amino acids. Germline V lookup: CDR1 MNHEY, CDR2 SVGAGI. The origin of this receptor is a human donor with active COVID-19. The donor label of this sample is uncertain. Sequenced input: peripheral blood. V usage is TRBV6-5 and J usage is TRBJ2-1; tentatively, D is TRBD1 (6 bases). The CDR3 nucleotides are TGTGCCAGCAGCGCACAGGGATTTCGGGATGAGCAGTTCTTC. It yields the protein CASSAQGFRDEQFF.